This TCR beta chain originates from a study of cytomegalovirus exposure and HLA in healthy donors. Study-level information: Of the donors genotyped, some 400 in all, about 81% fell in the Caucasian-associated ancestry cluster.

Study-level findings and limits: The authors judged a highly shared variant cluster likely a sequencing artifact.

Note on this clone: What it recognizes is unknown.

PCR used 60 Vbeta primers and 13 Jbeta primers. Using immunoSEQ multiplex PCR, the repertoire was profiled, and TCRdb retains in-frame clones only, with some absent. The table includes approximately 140,000 clones, 76% detected once. From germline, CDR1 is SGHDT and CDR2 YYEEEE. The CDR3 sequence is 16 residues long. The V and J ends lost 4 bases and 0 bases respectively, with 16 bases between them. This chain uses TRBV5-6 with TRBJ1-2, with TRBD1 as a possible D gene (6 bases). This sequence originates from a man aged 18 to 29 in good health and CMV-seronegative. The sample consisted of PBMCs. The CDR3 DNA reads as TGTGCCAGCAGCCGAGAGGCCAGGGGAGCTAACTATGGCTACACCTTC. Translated: CASSREARGANYGYTF.